The clone carrying this T cell receptor (beta chain) was counted many times. Its antigen is undetermined. The sample belongs to a study of identical twins. Points from the study as a whole: Researchers reported weaker excess twin sharing in beta out-of-frame sequences. Models predicted too little out-of-frame TCR alpha sharing in monozygotic twins. These conclusions were based on statistical analysis (cross-sectional, not following the same donors). Memory repertoires lacked the insertion deficit that abundant cord blood beta clonotypes showed.

TCRdb recomputed calls from the 5' RACE reads with MiXCR, one row per CDR3 protein. The data contain under 350,000 distinct CDR3 sequences, over 8.5% of them singletons. These data were also filed under a second study, of yellow fever vaccine responses in identical twins.

The TCR was taken from a woman aged 18 to 35 in good health. Sequenced material: CD8+ T cells sorted from blood.

In DNA form, the CDR3 reads TGTGCCAGCAGTCCAGACAGGGGGCTAAACTATGGCTACACCTTC. Translation: CASSPDRGLNYGYTF. The chain joins TRBV12-3 or TRBV12-4 to TRBJ1-2, with 10 bases matching TRBD1. The CDR3 loop spans 15 amino acids. The J segment lost 2 bases and the V segment lost 5 bases, leaving 5 bases of the junction unmatched.